In this sample, the clone carrying this T cell receptor beta chain turned up a few times. Its antigen is still unknown. This specimen belongs to a study of post-analysis software for immune sequencing data. Across the whole study: There were relapsing-remitting, secondary progressive and progressive-relapsing multiple sclerosis among the disease courses included. Whole-study findings and limits: Relative to controls, patients with multiple sclerosis showed significantly lower normalized Chao1 diversity. Compared with controls, patients had more of about five TRBV segments, including TRBV5-6, TRBV5-1 and TRBV20-1.

Prepared libraries of TCR beta cDNA carried unique molecular identifiers. Input of roughly 1 to 11 million T cells yielded 550,000 or so cDNA molecules. One entry per CDR3 protein results from TCRdb running MiXCR on the PCR reads. The sample has over 150,000 distinct CDR3 sequences, 25% to 35% seen once; the top ten hold approximately 1.4%. Trimming removed 3 bases at V and 6 bases at J, with 9 bases between. CDR3 length equals 13 residues. Germline V gene sequence: CDR1 LGHDT, CDR2 YNNKEL (reference sequence). Input material: blood. V is TRBV3-1 and J is TRBJ2-1, with unresolved D. The receptor was isolated from a girl aged 5 to 17 with multiple sclerosis. The CDR3 sequence is CASSQTHSNEQFF. The CDR3 coding sequence is TGTGCCAGCAGCCAGACTCACTCCAATGAGCAGTTCTTC.